A single sample is the source of the 32 T cell receptor beta chains below, sequenced in a study of identical twins. TCRdb reprocessed the 5' RACE reads via MiXCR and lists one record per CDR3 protein. The sample holds about 240,000 distinct CDR3 sequences, about 12% seen once. The sample was also reused in another study, on yellow fever vaccine responses in identical twins.

Sequencing was carried out using memory (CD45RO+) T cells sorted from blood. The receptors here all came from a woman younger than 35 in good health.

In this sample, this clonotype is medium-sized. This chain joins TRBV27 and TRBJ2-7, with TRBD2 matching 12 bases. After removal of 1 base from V and 3 bases from J, the junction contained 4 bases not matched to a gene. Germline assignment: CDR1 MNHEY and CDR2 SMNVEV (reference sequence). The length of the CDR3 is 16 residues. The CDR3 DNA reads TGTGCCAGCAGTTTATTGACTAGCGGGGGCCGCTACGAGCAGTACTTC. Protein: CASSLLTSGGRYEQYF.

This clonotype was detected only a few times. This chain links TRBV7-6 with TRBJ2-3; possibly TRBD1 for D (5 bases). CDR3 size: 15 residues. The V and J ends lost 0 bases and 5 bases respectively, with 12 bases between them. The germline V gene encodes CDR1 SGHVS and CDR2 FNYEAQ. The CDR3 nucleotides are TGTGCCAGCAGCTTAGCTGGGGCAGCCCAAGATACGCAGTATTTT. Translated: CASSLAGAAQDTQYF.

CDR3 DNA sequence: TGTGCCAGCAGTTTATCAACCGGGCACACAGATACGCAGTATTTT. Protein product: CASSLSTGHTDTQYF. V and J are TRBV27 and TRBJ2-3; D not certain. Trimming stripped 0 bases from V and 2 bases from J, with 9 bases between. This CDR3 has 15 amino acids. The germline CDR1 and CDR2 sequences are MNHEY and SMNVEV (reference sequence).

The V and J genes are TRBV7-8 and TRBJ2-1; TRBD2 matches 8 bases. Germline V CDR1 and CDR2: SGHVS, FQNEAQ. This CDR3 spans 15 amino acids. With V trimmed by 6 bases and J by 0 bases, 4 bases remained unmatched. CDR3 protein: CASRASGHSYNEQFF. CDR3 in DNA: TGTGCCAGCAGGGCTAGCGGGCACTCCTACAATGAGCAGTTCTTC.

This clonotype was found many times. The V and J genes are TRBV28 and TRBJ1-1; D remains ambiguous. The CDR3 loop spans 14 amino acids. Trimming took off 0 bases at V and 8 bases at J, with 13 bases between the two ends. Germline V CDR1 and CDR2: MDHEN, SYDVKM. The chain's CDR3 is CASSLWDGSKEAFF. CDR3 sequence (DNA): TGTGCCAGCAGTTTATGGGACGGGAGCAAGGAAGCTTTCTTT.

This clonotype was counted at least ten times. J is TRBJ1-6 and V is TRBV5-1; the D is unclear. Germline values: CDR1 SGHRS, CDR2 YFSETQ. This CDR3 spans 14 amino acids. Trimming stripped 2 bases from V and 7 bases from J, with 10 bases between. The CDR3 is CASSLEVGNSPLHF. The CDR3 DNA reads as TGCGCCAGCAGCTTAGAGGTGGGGAATTCACCCCTCCACTTT.

This clonotype appeared many times. This chain uses TRBV12-3 or TRBV12-4 with TRBJ2-5; 7 bases line up with TRBD2. The V gene end was trimmed by 7 bases and the J gene end by 2 bases; junction bases not matched to a gene: 10. The CDR3 is made up of 15 amino acids. The CDR3 region is CASTFGLGGQETQYF. Written as DNA, the CDR3 is TGTGCCAGCACCTTCGGACTAGGCGGACAAGAGACCCAGTACTTC.

This clonotype has more than one count but fewer than ten. V and J are TRBV7-3 and TRBJ1-2; D uncertain. Germline V gives CDR1 SGHTA, CDR2 FQGTGA. The CDR3 spans 13 residues. V was pared by 2 bases and J by 8 bases, with 12 bases between. For the CDR3, the DNA is TGTGCCAGCAGCTTACAGGACGGGTTAGGCTACACCTTC. Translating it yields CASSLQDGLGYTF.

The chain recombines TRBV11-2 with TRBJ2-1, with 9 bases identical to TRBD2. V was pared by 5 bases and J by 4 bases, with 15 bases of the junction left unmatched. There are 18 residues in the CDR3. Germline assignment: CDR1 SGHAT and CDR2 FQNNGV. Here the CDR3 DNA reads TGTGCCAGCAGCCTTAGGGGGGTTGTTACTAGCGGGTACAATGAGCAGTTCTTC. Its translation: CASSLRGVVTSGYNEQFF.

The chain has TRBV10-3 and TRBJ2-3; 8 positions agree with TRBD1. This CDR3 contains 15 residues. Germline CDR1 reads ENHRY; CDR2 reads SYGVKD. V lost 4 bases to trimming and J lost 5 bases; unmatched junction nucleotides: 8. The chain's CDR3 is CAISGEDRVGDTQYF. CDR3 bases: TGTGCCATCAGTGGGGAGGACAGGGTGGGAGATACGCAGTATTTT.

This clonotype was counted between two and nine times. V gene TRBV20-1 combines with J gene TRBJ2-3, with TRBD2 matching 11 bases. The CDR3 loop spans 15 amino acids. The junction had 8 bases not matched to a gene; V was cut back by 3 bases and J by 6 bases. Germline CDR1 and CDR2: DFQATT and SNEGSKA (reference sequence). The CDR3 spells CSARFSGRAKDTQYF. The CDR3 DNA sequence: TGCAGTGCTAGGTTTAGCGGGAGGGCTAAGGATACGCAGTATTTT.

The CDR3 reads CGTGGQGEQYF. CDR3 nucleotide sequence: TGTGGCACCGGGGGACAGGGCGAGCAGTATTTT. The V call is TRBV10-3, the J call TRBJ2-3, with 9 bases fitting TRBD1. Germline lookup yields CDR1 ENHRY and CDR2 SYGVKD. The CDR3 has 11 residues.

This clonotype was counted only a few times. The chain is built from TRBV28 and TRBJ2-3, with TRBD2 identical over 9 bases. Germline-derived CDR1 and CDR2 are MDHEN and SYDVKM. This CDR3 is 19 amino acids long. With V trimmed by 3 bases and J by 0 bases, 13 bases remained unmatched. In DNA, the CDR3 is TGTGCCAGCAGTTTCCCTCTAGCGGGACGACTTGCGAGCACAGATACGCAGTATTTT. Protein: CASSFPLAGRLASTDTQYF.

This clonotype was seen once. This sequence joins TRBV5-4 and TRBJ2-1; 12 bases map to TRBD2. The CDR3 is made up of 18 amino acids. With V trimmed by 3 bases and J by 0 bases, 7 bases remained unmatched. The germline CDR1 and CDR2 sequences are SGHNT and YYREEE (reference sequence). The CDR3 sequence is CASSYQGLAGDSYNEQFF. DNA of the CDR3: TGTGCCAGCAGCTACCAGGGACTAGCGGGTGACTCCTACAATGAGCAGTTCTTC.

This clonotype was counted a few times. The chain has TRBV7-2 and TRBJ2-1, with D possibly being TRBD2 (5 bases). Per germline, CDR1 SGHTA and CDR2 FQGNSA. With 2 bases removed from V and 10 bases from J, the gap between germline ends came to 15 bases. There are 14 residues in the CDR3. The CDR3 DNA is TGTGCCAGCAGCTTACGTAATAGCGACTTAGAGCAGTTCTTC. It encodes CASSLRNSDLEQFF.

The chain combines TRBV7-3 with TRBJ2-7, with no clear D. Deletions cut 3 bases from V and 4 bases from J, with 16 bases between. The CDR3 consists of 15 residues. In germline, CDR1 is SGHTA, CDR2 FQGTGA. CDR3 DNA: TGTGCCAGCAGCTTGCAAAAGGATCCCTCATACGAGCAGTACTTC. Translated: CASSLQKDPSYEQYF. Full variable domain (remainder filled in from reference TRBV7-3 and TRBJ2-7): GAGVSQTPSNKVTEKGKYVELRCDPISGHTALYWYRQSLGQGPEFLIYFQGTGAADDSGLPNDRFFAVRPEGSVSTLKIQRTERGDSAVYLCASSLQKDPSYEQYFGPGTRLTVT.

This clonotype was counted between two and nine times. The chain recombines TRBV3-1 with TRBJ2-2; D not certain. Germline V lookup: CDR1 LGHDT, CDR2 YNNKEL (reference sequence). V was pared by 0 bases and J by 5 bases, with 7 bases between. CDR3 size: 14 residues. CDR3 residues: CASSQDTATGELFF. In DNA form, the CDR3 reads TGTGCCAGCAGCCAAGATACAGCGACCGGGGAGCTGTTTTTT.

The genes are TRBV28 and TRBJ2-6; tentatively, D is TRBD1 (6 bases). The germline V gene encodes CDR1 MDHEN and CDR2 SYDVKM. The CDR3 has 16 residues. Trimming shortened V by 5 bases and J by 0 bases, and 11 bases separated the two germline ends. CDR3 loop: CASSAGQPSGANVLTF. The CDR3 DNA reads TGTGCCAGCAGTGCCGGACAGCCCTCTGGGGCCAACGTCCTGACTTTC.

There are a few counts of this clonotype. This sequence joins TRBV12-3 or TRBV12-4 and TRBJ2-4; TRBD1 matches at 7 bases. The CDR3 loop spans 15 amino acids. The J segment lost 10 bases and the V segment lost 5 bases, leaving 14 bases of the junction unmatched. This CDR3 reads CASSPRDSAWGIQYF. The CDR3 DNA reads as TGTGCCAGCAGTCCTAGGGACAGCGCATGGGGTATTCAGTACTTC.

CDR3 nucleotide sequence: TGTGCCACCCAGGGACAGCCGATGAATCAGCCCCAGCATTTT. It translates to CATQGQPMNQPQHF. This chain links TRBV6-2 or TRBV6-3 with TRBJ1-5; 7 nucleotides line up with TRBD1. V was pared by 10 bases and J by 4 bases, with 10 bases of the junction left unmatched. Germline lookup yields CDR1 MNHEY and CDR2 SVGEGT. This CDR3 has 14 amino acids.

The gene calls are TRBV9 and TRBJ2-2; D gene ambiguous. This CDR3 region has 13 residues. Trimming pared 0 bases from V and 7 bases from J, leaving 7 bases between. Per germline, CDR1 SGDLS and CDR2 YYNGEE. The chain's CDR3 is CASSVVGDGELFF. DNA of the CDR3: TGTGCCAGCAGCGTAGTTGGGGACGGGGAGCTGTTTTTT.

This clonotype was seen ten or more times. The chain is built from TRBV5-1 and TRBJ2-3, with D tentatively TRBD1 or TRBD2 (5 bases each). Germline-derived CDR1 and CDR2 are SGHRS and YFSETQ. The CDR3 has 15 residues. V was trimmed by 1 base and J by 6 bases, leaving 15 bases between them. CDR3 loop: CASSLTGPGMDTQYF. The CDR3 coding sequence is TGCGCCAGCAGCTTGACAGGTCCCGGGATGGATACGCAGTATTTT.

The sample holds a few counts of this clonotype. The V and J genes are TRBV6-1 and TRBJ2-2, with a possible D match to TRBD2 (6 bases). CDR3 length: 14 residues. The ends were cut back, 7 bases at V and 5 bases at J, with 14 bases in the middle. Germline V CDR1 and CDR2: MNHNS, SASEGT. The CDR3 is CASTSGERTGELFF. CDR3 in DNA: TGTGCCAGCACATCGGGAGAGAGAACCGGGGAGCTGTTTTTT.

This clonotype showed up just a few times. One end of the junction varies from germline; a read error may be responsible. The V gene is TRBV7-8, the J gene TRBJ1-6, with a tentative D call TRBD1 (6 bases). Germline V CDR1 and CDR2: SGHVS, FQNEAQ. This CDR3 spans 18 amino acids. The DNA for the CDR3 is TGTGCCAGCAAGTACGCGGCTCGCTTCGGACAGTATAATTCGCCCCTCCACTTT. The encoded protein is CASKYAARFGQYNSPLHF.

This clonotype has only a few counts. The chain couples TRBV6-2 or TRBV6-3 to TRBJ1-2, with TRBD1 identical over 8 bases. This CDR3 region has 13 residues. Trimming at V came to 6 bases and at J to 4 bases, leaving 4 bases not matched to a gene. The V gene's germline CDR1 is MNHEY and CDR2 SVGEGT. The CDR3 region is CASSDRGTYGYTF. The CDR3 nucleotides read TGTGCCAGCAGCGACAGGGGAACCTATGGCTACACCTTC.

The chain has TRBV7-9 and TRBJ2-7, with TRBD1 identical over 7 bases. The CDR3 totals 15 residues. Trimming took 4 bases from V and 2 from J; bases not matched to a gene: 8. CDR1 and CDR2 (germline): SEHNR, FQNEAQ (reference sequence). This chain's CDR3 is CASSSPGTVTYEQYF. In DNA, the CDR3 is TGTGCCAGCAGCTCACCCGGGACAGTAACCTACGAGCAGTACTTC.

The chain uses TRBV27 and TRBJ2-5; D is undetermined. Germline V gives CDR1 MNHEY, CDR2 SMNVEV (reference sequence). CDR3 length: 13 amino acids. The ends were cut back, 4 bases at V and 2 bases at J, with 8 bases in the middle. The CDR3, as DNA: TGTGCCAGCAGTTCGTGGGCGCAAGAGACCCAGTACTTC. The encoded protein is CASSSWAQETQYF.

This chain connects TRBV7-3 to TRBJ2-7, with 8 positions matching TRBD1. The CDR3 is 14 residues long. In germline, CDR1 is SGHTA, CDR2 FQGTGA. Trimming at V came to 6 bases and at J to 2 bases, leaving 6 bases not matched to a gene. In nucleotides, the CDR3 is TGTGCCAGCAGTCCGGGACAGGAAGCCTACGAGCAGTACTTC. This translates into CASSPGQEAYEQYF. Complete variable domain (other parts from reference TRBV7-3 and TRBJ2-7): GAGVSQTPSNKVTEKGKYVELRCDPISGHTALYWYRQSLGQGPEFLIYFQGTGAADDSGLPNDRFFAVRPEGSVSTLKIQRTERGDSAVYLCASSPGQEAYEQYFGPGTRLTVT.

This clonotype was recorded a few times. This sequence joins TRBV20-1 and TRBJ1-2; 9 nucleotides line up with TRBD1. The CDR3 extends over 15 amino acids. Per the germline V gene, CDR1 is DFQATT and CDR2 is SNEGSKA (reference sequence). After removal of 3 bases from V and 2 bases from J, the junction contained 7 bases not matched to a gene. Here the CDR3 reads CSASTDRGRNYGYTF. The CDR3 DNA is TGCAGTGCTAGCACGGACAGGGGTAGGAACTATGGCTACACCTTC.

This clonotype was detected only a few times. The chain uses TRBV10-3 and TRBJ1-1, with D possibly matching TRBD1 (5 bases). V was clipped by 4 bases and J by 7 bases, with 10 bases between them. This CDR3 comprises 12 residues. Germline V CDR1 and CDR2: ENHRY, SYGVKD. The CDR3 DNA sequence: TGTGCCATCAGTGCCGGGGGGGTTGAAGCTTTCTTT. As protein: CAISAGGVEAFF.

This chain links TRBV7-9 with TRBJ2-5; TRBD2 aligns across 7 bases. This CDR3 comprises 15 residues. Germline CDR1 is SEHNR and CDR2 is FQNEAQ (reference sequence). Trimming took 5 bases from V and 5 from J; bases not matched to a gene: 11. CDR3 in DNA: TGTGCCAGCAGCCTGCGAACTAGCGTTCAGGAGACCCAGTACTTC. This codes for CASSLRTSVQETQYF.

This rearrangement joins TRBV25-1 to TRBJ2-1, with D uncertain. V was clipped by 8 bases and J by 9 bases, with 20 bases between them. Germline-derived CDR1 and CDR2 are MGHDK and SYGVNS. This CDR3 region has 14 residues. The CDR3, as DNA: TGTGCCAGCTCTCCTTTGTGGGTTATCGGTGAGCAGTTCTTC. Translated, it gives CASSPLWVIGEQFF.